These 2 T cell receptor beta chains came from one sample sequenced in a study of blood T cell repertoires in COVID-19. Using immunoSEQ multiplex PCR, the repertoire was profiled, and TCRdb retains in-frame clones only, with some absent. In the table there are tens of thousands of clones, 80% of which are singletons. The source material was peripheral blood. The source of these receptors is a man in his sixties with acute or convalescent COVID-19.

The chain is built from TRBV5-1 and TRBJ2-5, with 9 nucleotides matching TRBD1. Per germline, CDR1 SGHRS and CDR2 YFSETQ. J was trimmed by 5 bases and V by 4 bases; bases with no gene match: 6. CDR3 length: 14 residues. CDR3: CASSRQGEGETQYF. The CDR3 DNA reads TGCGCCAGCAGCAGACAGGGGGAAGGGGAGACCCAGTACTTC.

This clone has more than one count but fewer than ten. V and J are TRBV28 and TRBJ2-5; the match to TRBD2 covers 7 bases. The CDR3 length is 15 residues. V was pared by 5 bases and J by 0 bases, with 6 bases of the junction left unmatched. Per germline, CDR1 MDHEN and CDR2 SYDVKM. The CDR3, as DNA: TGTGCCAGCAGTCAAGGTAGCGGGTACCAAGAGACCCAGTACTTC. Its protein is CASSQGSGYQETQYF.